Shown below are 21 T cell receptor beta chains from a single sample sequenced in a study of blood T cell repertoires in COVID-19. The repertoire was sequenced with immunoSEQ multiplex PCR; TCRdb's copy has only in-frame clones and lacks some. The sample lists about 100,000 clones; 85% to 90% were seen once. Input material: peripheral blood. The receptors here all came from a human donor in a cohort sampled during active COVID-19.

In nucleotides, the CDR3 is TGTGCCAGCTCTCCGGCAGATACGCAGTATTTT. Translated: CASSPADTQYF. The chain joins TRBV18 to TRBJ2-3, with D hard to call. CDR3 length: 11 amino acids. Trimming removed 6 bases from V and 4 bases from J, with 5 bases in between. Germline V CDR1 and CDR2: KGHSH, LQKENI.

The chain combines TRBV19 with TRBJ1-2; D uncertain. V lost 3 bases and J 4 bases, leaving 9 bases between the germline ends. The germline CDR1 and CDR2 sequences are LNHDA and SQIVND (reference sequence). The CDR3 sequence is 13 residues long. The CDR3 reads CASSITSGYGYTF. For the CDR3, the DNA is TGTGCCAGTAGTATCACCTCGGGCTATGGCTACACCTTC. Variable domain in full (rest from reference TRBV19 and TRBJ1-2): DGGITQSPKYLFRKEGQNVTLSCEQNLNHDAMYWYRQDPGQGLRLIYYSQIVNDFQKGDIAEGYSVSREKKESFPLTVTSAQKNPTAFYLCASSITSGYGYTFGSGTRLTVV.

In its sample, this clone was seen once. The V gene is TRBV11-3, the J gene TRBJ2-7, with D tentatively TRBD1 (5 bases). Germline loops: CDR1 SGHNT, CDR2 YENEEA. The CDR3 runs 14 residues. V was cut by 1 base and J by 6 bases, with 13 bases left in between. CDR3 bases: TGTGCCAGCAGCTTAGGACAGACGAAGGCCGAGCAGTACTTC. Translation: CASSLGQTKAEQYF. The full variable domain, its missing parts supplied by reference TRBV11-3 and TRBJ2-7, is EAGVVQSPRYKIIEKKQPVAFWCNPISGHNTLYWYLQNLGQGPELLIRYENEEAVDDSQLPKDRFSAERLKGVDSTLKIQPAELGDSAVYLCASSLGQTKAEQYFGPGTRLTVT.

The chain has TRBV5-4 and TRBJ1-2; 10 bases align to TRBD1. The V gene's germline CDR1 is SGHNT and CDR2 YYREEE (reference sequence). V lost 4 bases and J lost 8; bases outside the gene matches: 5. There are 13 residues in the CDR3. As DNA, the CDR3 is TGTGCCAGCAGCGGCGACAGGGGGCGCGGCTACACCTTC. Amino acid sequence: CASSGDRGRGYTF.

Turning to this clone: Germline and junction disagree at one end, which may indicate a read error. The chain uses TRBV18 and TRBJ2-7; D remains ambiguous. The germline V gene encodes CDR1 KGHSH and CDR2 LQKENI. The CDR3 has 13 residues. DNA of the CDR3: TGTGCCAGCTCACCAGTTTTAGATCCCCCTACTATATTC. Residues: CASSPVLDPPTIF.

The gene calls are TRBV9 and TRBJ1-4; D is undetermined. The V end lost 3 bases, the J end lost 3 bases, and 21 bases lay between the germline ends. Germline V lookup: CDR1 SGDLS, CDR2 YYNGEE. The CDR3 runs 18 residues. CDR3 nucleotides: TGTGCCAGCAGCGCAGAGGGAGGTTTGGCCAGATCTAATGAAAAACTGTTTTTT. Its protein product is CASSAEGGLARSNEKLFF.

The genes are TRBV18 and TRBJ2-1; TRBD2 agrees at 14 bases. Germline lookup yields CDR1 KGHSH and CDR2 LQKENI. The CDR3 is 19 residues long. J was trimmed by 0 bases and V by 4 bases; bases with no gene match: 8. The CDR3 sequence is CASSLKEGTSGSSYNEQFF. CDR3 sequence (DNA): TGTGCCAGCTCACTAAAGGAAGGGACTAGCGGGAGCTCCTACAATGAGCAGTTCTTC. The variable domain in full, with the rest retrieved from reference TRBV18 and TRBJ2-1, is NAGVMQNPRHLVRRRGQEARLRCSPMKGHSHVYWYRQLPEEGLKFMVYLQKENIIDESGMPKERFSAEFPKEGPSILRIQQVVRGDSAAYFCASSLKEGTSGSSYNEQFFGPGTRLTVL.

This chain uses TRBV7-9 with TRBJ2-1, with 11 nucleotides matching TRBD2. This CDR3 comprises 16 residues. Germline loops: CDR1 SEHNR, CDR2 FQNEAQ (reference sequence). Trimming cost V 4 bases and J 10 bases; bases outside gene matches: 12. Here the CDR3 reads CASSSLAGVRTLEQFF. CDR3 bases: TGTGCCAGCAGCTCACTAGCGGGGGTGCGTACCCTCGAGCAGTTCTTC.

A remark on this clone: In the same sample, other DNA sequences code for this CDR3. V is TRBV7-8 and J is TRBJ2-5, with 8 bases lining up with TRBD1. The germline V gene has CDR1 SGHVS and CDR2 FQNEAQ. V was clipped by 5 bases and J by 2 bases; unmatched bases: 7. The CDR3 runs to 15 residues. As DNA, the CDR3 is TGTGCCAGCAGCCCAGGGACAGGACTTCAAGAGACCCAGTACTTC. Protein sequence: CASSPGTGLQETQYF.

This chain uses TRBV2 with TRBJ2-5; D is perhaps TRBD1 (6 bases). CDR3 length equals 15 residues. CDR1 SNHLY and CDR2 FYNNEI come from the germline V gene. Trimming took off 6 bases at V and 1 base at J, with 15 bases between the two ends. The DNA for the CDR3 is TGTGCCAGCAGGGTTCGGACAGTGGTCCAAGAGACCCAGTACTTC. It is translated as CASRVRTVVQETQYF.

This rearrangement joins TRBV9 to TRBJ1-6, with a tentative D call TRBD1 (5 bases). The CDR3 spans 16 residues. Per germline, CDR1 SGDLS and CDR2 YYNGEE. Trimming cost V 0 bases and J 7 bases, with 14 bases left between them. CDR3 amino acids: CASSVEGRAGNSPLHF. The CDR3, as DNA: TGTGCCAGCAGCGTAGAAGGCAGGGCGGGAAATTCACCCCTCCACTTT. The full variable domain, in which reference TRBV9 and TRBJ1-6 provide the parts outside the CDR3, is DSGVTQTPKHLITATGQRVTLRCSPRSGDLSVYWYQQSLDQGLQFLIQYYNGEERAKGNILERFSAQQFPDLHSELNLSSLELGDSALYFCASSVEGRAGNSPLHFGNGTRLTVT.

This chain connects TRBV6-5 to TRBJ1-5, with 7 bases lining up with TRBD1. Germline CDR1 is MNHEY and CDR2 is SVGAGI. The CDR3 contains 13 residues. Unmatched junction bases numbered 4, after V lost 5 bases and J lost 6 bases. CDR3 in DNA: TGTGCCAGCAGTATAGGGACAGTTCAGCCCCAGCATTTT. It codes for CASSIGTVQPQHF.

The gene calls are TRBV5-4 and TRBJ1-1; TRBD1 is a possible D gene (5 bases). The CDR3 runs to 16 residues. CDR1 is SGHNT, CDR2 YYREEE, per germline (reference sequence). Trimming removed 4 bases at V and 1 base at J, with 17 bases between. CDR3 sequence (DNA): TGTGCCAGCAGCCTAAAACCCAGGGTCGGGAACACTGAAGCTTTCTTT. This sequence encodes CASSLKPRVGNTEAFF.

The chain employs TRBV28 and TRBJ1-5; D is undetermined. Trimming cost V 3 bases and J 7 bases, with 13 bases left between them. Per germline, CDR1 MDHEN and CDR2 SYDVKM. This CDR3 has 14 amino acids. The CDR3 here is CASSLPGDGQPQHF. The CDR3 bases are TGTGCCAGCAGTTTGCCCGGGGATGGACAGCCCCAGCATTTT.

The chain is built from TRBV2 and TRBJ2-4; 8 nucleotides line up with TRBD1. Germline V CDR1 and CDR2: SNHLY, FYNNEI. This CDR3 spans 12 amino acids. J gave up 13 bases and V 5 bases, and 7 bases lay outside the gene matches. The CDR3 protein is CASSKRQGLQYF. CDR3 in DNA: TGTGCCAGCAGTAAGAGACAGGGGTTGCAGTACTTC.

The rearrangement uses TRBV7-9 and TRBJ2-7; D is ambiguous. Germline V lookup: CDR1 SEHNR, CDR2 FQNEAQ (reference sequence). V was shortened by 2 bases and J by 6 bases, with 11 bases between the two germline ends. This CDR3 contains 13 residues. The CDR3 is CASSLNPPGEQYF. The CDR3 DNA sequence: TGTGCCAGCAGCTTAAACCCCCCCGGCGAGCAGTACTTC. The whole variable domain, filled in from reference TRBV7-9 and TRBJ2-7, reads DTGVSQNPRHKITKRGQNVTFRCDPISEHNRLYWYRQTLGQGPEFLTYFQNEAQLEKSRLLSDRFSAERPKGSFSTLEIQRTEQGDSAMYLCASSLNPPGEQYFGPGTRLTVT.

This clone is a singleton in its sample. This chain links TRBV7-9 with TRBJ2-7, with TRBD1 identical over 10 bases. The CDR3 totals 15 residues. Germline V gene data show CDR1 as SEHNR and CDR2 as FQNEAQ (reference sequence). V shed 4 bases and J 6 bases; nucleotides not matched to a gene: 9. CDR3 residues: CASSSSGTGEGEQYF. In DNA form, the CDR3 reads TGTGCCAGCAGCTCCTCCGGGACAGGGGAGGGCGAGCAGTACTTC.

The table lists this clone with a count of one. A junction boundary mismatches the germline segment, possibly from a read error. This chain uses TRBV10-3 with TRBJ2-1, with D unclear. Germline V gene lookup returns CDR1 ENHRY and CDR2 SYGVKD. The CDR3 is 12 residues long. The CDR3 is CAISESFNEQFF. The DNA of the CDR3 is TGTGCCATCAGTGAGTCCTTCAATGAGCAGTTCTTC.

The rearrangement links TRBV28 to TRBJ1-5; no reliable D call. The length of the CDR3 is 16 residues. Germline CDR1 and CDR2: MDHEN and SYDVKM. The V end was cut by 4 bases, the J end by 0 bases, with 13 bases between. CDR3 bases: TGTGCCAGCAGTTCCCGTTGGGGAGATAGCAATCAGCCCCAGCATTTT. As protein: CASSSRWGDSNQPQHF.

This clone was detected once. This rearrangement joins TRBV7-8 to TRBJ2-3, with TRBD2 matching 8 bases. The CDR3 totals 14 residues. V lost 8 bases and J lost 2; bases outside the gene matches: 6. The germline CDR1 and CDR2 sequences are SGHVS and FQNEAQ. CDR3 protein: CASRSGAVTDTQYF. The CDR3 DNA follows: TGTGCCAGCCGTAGCGGGGCGGTCACAGATACGCAGTATTTT.

This clone is medium-sized (0.01 to 0.1%). The V and J genes are TRBV10-3 and TRBJ2-1, with TRBD2 matching over 13 bases. Germline V gives CDR1 ENHRY, CDR2 SYGVKD. With V trimmed by 6 bases and J by 6 bases, 8 bases remained unmatched. This CDR3 has 16 amino acids. CDR3 sequence (DNA): TGTGCCATCAGGGAAGGGACTAGCGGGATACTCAATGAGCAGTTCTTC. Encoded protein: CAIREGTSGILNEQFF.